This T cell receptor (beta chain) was observed in a study of post-analysis software for immune sequencing data. Study at large: Included among the disease courses, which were recorded for the cohort, were relapsing-remitting, secondary progressive and progressive-relapsing multiple sclerosis. Points from the study as a whole: Relative to controls, patients had five TRBV segments at higher frequency, with TRBV5-6, TRBV5-1 and TRBV20-1 among these.

In the case of this clonotype: Its antigen is as yet unknown.

V shed 4 bases, J shed 4 bases, and the junction held 7 bases outside the gene matches. The V gene's germline CDR1 is SGDLS and CDR2 YYNGEE. The CDR3 spans 14 residues. cDNA libraries for TCR beta contained unique molecular identifiers. MiXCR, applied by TCRdb to the PCR reads, yields one record per CDR3 protein. The sample lists 650,000 to 850,000 distinct CDR3 sequences; 46% were seen once. Sequencing was carried out using blood. V and J are TRBV9 and TRBJ2-5; 7 bases line up with TRBD2. The clonotype originates from a girl between 10 and 17 years old with multiple sclerosis. The CDR3 loop reads CASSSGLVVETQYF. The CDR3 DNA reads TGTGCCAGCAGCTCCGGACTAGTGGTAGAGACCCAGTACTTC.